The sequence of this TCR beta chain was determined in a study of blood T cell repertoires in COVID-19. About the research overall: Italy, Spain and the United States were the sources of the convalescent and acute COVID-19 samples.

Original methodology: For nucleated cells, counts were estimated from reference gene primer amplification. Using immunoSEQ multiplex PCR, the repertoire was profiled, and TCRdb retains in-frame clones only, with some absent. V and J calls and clone size are given by that table; D and trimming were obtained from the DNA. Of approximately 82,000 clones listed, over 75% are singletons. Germline CDR1 is MNHNS and CDR2 is SASEGT. V dropped 3 bases and J dropped 3; count of bases not matched to a gene: 11. CDR3 length: 17 amino acids. The TCR comes from a human donor in a cohort sampled during active COVID-19. This chain joins TRBV6-1 and TRBJ1-5; 7 bases are shared with TRBD1. Sequenced material: peripheral blood. CDR3 sequence reads: CASSDILTGTANQPQHF. The CDR3 nucleotides are TGTGCCAGCAGTGACATCCTGACAGGGACCGCCAATCAGCCCCAGCATTTT.